The clone carrying this TCR delta chain was found many times. Its target is unknown. A single base is all that separates this from a far larger clone, so a read error is likely. At the DNA level, this CDR3 is encoded by other sequences in the same sample as well. The germline CDR1 and CDR2 sequences are GEAIGNYY and EKD. The CDR3 sequence is 16 residues long. These data come from a study of γδ T cells in repeated Plasmodium falciparum infection. Study-wide points: Repeated controlled infections reportedly drove waves of new clonotype selection in Vdelta2-negative, mostly Vdelta1+, gammadelta repertoires.

Gammadelta T cells were flow-sorted from PBMC into Vgamma9/Vdelta2+ and Vdelta2-negative populations for bulk analysis. TCRdb reanalysed the multiplex PCR reads with CATT. Of roughly 93,000 delta-chain clones in the sample, approximately 1% were seen once. The specimen was gamma-delta T cells from blood. The clonotype originates from a pool of human donors (malaria-infected and uninfected, not separated). The chain employs TRDV2 and TRDJ1, with a weak D call TRDD3 (5 bases). The CDR3 reads CACDTVLRTGTDKLIF. The DNA of the CDR3 is TGTGCCTGTGACACCGTTCTCCGTACGGGGACCGACAAACTCATCTTT.